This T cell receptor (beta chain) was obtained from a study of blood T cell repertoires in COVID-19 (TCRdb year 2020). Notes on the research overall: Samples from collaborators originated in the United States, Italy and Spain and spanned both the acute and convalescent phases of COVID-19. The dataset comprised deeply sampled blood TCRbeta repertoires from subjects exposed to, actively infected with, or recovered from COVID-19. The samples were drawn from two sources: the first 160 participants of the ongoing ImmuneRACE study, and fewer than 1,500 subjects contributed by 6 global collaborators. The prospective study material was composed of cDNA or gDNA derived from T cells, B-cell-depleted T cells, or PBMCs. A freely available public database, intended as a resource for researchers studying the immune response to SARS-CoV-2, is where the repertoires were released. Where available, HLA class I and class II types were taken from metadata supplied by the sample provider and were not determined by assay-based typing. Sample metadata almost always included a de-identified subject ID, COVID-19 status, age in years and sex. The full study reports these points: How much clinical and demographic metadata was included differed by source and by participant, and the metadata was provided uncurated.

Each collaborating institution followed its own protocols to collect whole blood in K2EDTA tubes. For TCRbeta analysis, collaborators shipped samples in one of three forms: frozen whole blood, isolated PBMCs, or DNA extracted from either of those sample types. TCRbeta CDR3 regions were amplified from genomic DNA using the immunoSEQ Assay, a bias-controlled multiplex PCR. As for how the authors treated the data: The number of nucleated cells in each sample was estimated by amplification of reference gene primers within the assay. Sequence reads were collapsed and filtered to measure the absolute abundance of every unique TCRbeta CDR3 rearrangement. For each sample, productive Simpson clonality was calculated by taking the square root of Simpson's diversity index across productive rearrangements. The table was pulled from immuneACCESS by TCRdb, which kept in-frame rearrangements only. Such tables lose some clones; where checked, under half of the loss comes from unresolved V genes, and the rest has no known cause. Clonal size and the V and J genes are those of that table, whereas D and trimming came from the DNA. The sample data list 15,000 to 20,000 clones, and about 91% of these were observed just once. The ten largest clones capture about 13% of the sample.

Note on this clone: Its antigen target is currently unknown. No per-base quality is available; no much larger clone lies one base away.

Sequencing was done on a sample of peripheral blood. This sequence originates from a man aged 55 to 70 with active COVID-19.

The CDR3 protein sequence reads: CAISGGQNEQFF. The DNA sequence is as follows: TGTGCCATCAGTGGCGGGCAGAATGAGCAGTTCTTC. The chain joins TRBV10-3 to TRBJ2-1; 5 matching bases give a weak D call of TRBD2. CDR1 is given as ENHRY and CDR2 as SYGVKD, both from the germline V gene. V was cut back by 4 bases and J by 7 bases, leaving a gap of 8 bases between them. Its CDR3 holds 12 amino acids, cysteine through phenylalanine. CDR3 DNA only is kept here, 36 bases in frame from base 1.